This T cell receptor beta chain derives from a study of blood T cell repertoires in COVID-19. Study context: Samples of COVID-19 (acute and convalescent) were obtained from the United States, Italy and Spain. PBMCs, B-cell-depleted T cells, or T cells provided the cDNA or gDNA that made up the material.

Germline V CDR1 and CDR2: MNHEY, SVGEGT. CDR3 size: 15 residues. The V gene end was trimmed by 4 bases and the J gene end by 1 base; junction bases not matched to a gene: 3. Per the study methods: Quantification of nucleated cells was approximated via reference gene primer amplification. The method was immunoSEQ multiplex PCR; TCRdb's version includes in-frame clones alone and lacks a portion of them. V and J calls and clone size are given by that table; D and trimming were obtained from the DNA. The table lists some 90,000 clones, about 82% of them singletons. The V gene is TRBV6-2 or TRBV6-3, the J gene TRBJ2-7; 11 bases are shared with TRBD1. Sequencing used peripheral blood. This sequence was found in a human donor in a cohort sampled during active COVID-19. The CDR3 loop is CASSSGQGASYEQYF. CDR3 coding DNA: TGTGCCAGCAGTTCTGGACAGGGGGCATCCTACGAGCAGTACTTC.